This T cell receptor beta chain was retrieved from a study of blood T cell repertoires in COVID-19. Study at large: PBMCs, B-cell-depleted T cells, or T cells were the source of the cDNA or gDNA that made up the material.

The table lists this clone with a count of one. Source study methods: How many nucleated cells were present was estimated from reference gene primer amplification. The method was immunoSEQ multiplex PCR; TCRdb's version includes in-frame clones alone and lacks a portion of them. V and J calls and clone size are given by that table; D and trimming were obtained from the DNA. This sample yields under 200,000 clones, of which 82% are seen a single time; about 5.5% belongs to the top ten. Between the trimmed V and J ends, which lost 2 bases and 7 bases, there was a span of 14 bases. Germline CDR1 and CDR2: MNHEY and SVGEGT. This CDR3 spans 15 amino acids.

This TCR derives from a woman between 55 and 75 years old with acute COVID-19. The rearrangement joins TRBV6-2 or TRBV6-3 to TRBJ1-4; perhaps TRBD1 as D (5 bases). Specimen: PBMCs or T cells enriched from blood (not recorded which). As DNA, the CDR3 is TGTGCCAGCAGTTACGTTGCCGGACAAAGTGAAAAACTGTTTTTT. Translating gives CASSYVAGQSEKLFF.